Listed below are T cell receptor beta chains from one sample, sequenced in a study of cytomegalovirus exposure and HLA in healthy donors. The method was immunoSEQ multiplex PCR; TCRdb's version includes in-frame clones alone and lacks a portion of them. The sample contains 120,000 or so clones, roughly 78% of which appear only once. Sequencing used PBMCs. The origin of the receptors is a male donor in good health and CMV-seronegative. Each CDR3 is given with its conserved first and last residue. Fields, in order: D gene, clone size, J gene, CDR3 length, V gene, CDR3 DNA, CDR3 protein. D genes are given only for firm matches. The size of a clone is reported for some rows only, either as once, few or many, or as a class for expanded clones.

TRBD1	-	TRBJ1-2	14	TRBV11-2	TGTGCCAGCAGCCCTGGGACAGGGATTTACGGCTACACCTTC	CASSPGTGIYGYTF
TRBD2	-	TRBJ2-7	16	TRBV14	TGTGCCAGCAGCCCACGACTAGCGGGGGCCATCTACGAGCAGTACTTC	CASSPRLAGAIYEQYF
-	few	TRBJ1-1	12	TRBV18	TGTGCCAGCTCACCGTCCAGTGGTGAAGCTTTCTTT	CASSPSSGEAFF
TRBD1	-	TRBJ2-7	14	TRBV19	TGTGCCAGTAGTGTCGACAGGGGAGTCTACGAGCAGTACTTC	CASSVDRGVYEQYF
-	-	TRBJ1-1	13	TRBV2	TGTGCCAGCAGCGATCAGTGGAACACTGAAGCTTTCTTT	CASSDQWNTEAFF
-	-	TRBJ2-6	16	TRBV6-4	TGTGCCAGCAGTGACTCTGAACTATCTGGGGCCAACGGCCTGACTTTC	CASSDSELSGANGLTF
TRBD1	-	TRBJ1-1	13	TRBV6-5	TGTGCCAGCGGGACAGGGGTTAAATCTGAAGCTTTCTTT	CASGTGVKSEAFF
-	-	TRBJ1-5	16	TRBV2	TGTGCCAGCAGCTCGAAACAGGGCGGAGGCAATCAGCCCCAGCATTTT	CASSSKQGGGNQPQHF
TRBD1	-	TRBJ1-1	14	TRBV7-8	TGTGCCAGCAGCCTAAGGGACAGGGAGGCTGAAGCTTTCTTT	CASSLRDREAEAFF
TRBD1	-	TRBJ1-1	15	TRBV19	TGTGCCAGTAGTTTAGGGACAGGGGAAGGCACTGAAGCTTTCTTT	CASSLGTGEGTEAFF
-	-	TRBJ1-1	12	TRBV5-4	TGTGCCAGCAGTTTACGGGGCACTGAAGCTTTCTTT	CASSLRGTEAFF
-	few	TRBJ2-7	13	TRBV7-2	TGTGCCAGCAGCTTAGAACAGGGCTACGAGCAGTACTTC	CASSLEQGYEQYF
-	-	TRBJ1-2	15	TRBV5-6	TGTGCCAGCAGCTCGGGACTCTTAGCTTCTTATGGCTACACCTTC	CASSSGLLASYGYTF